This T cell receptor (beta chain) derives from a study of shared clonotypes between healthy human individuals (dated by TCRdb to 2018 to 2021). About the full investigation: Three men and two women, aged 18 to 49 years, made up the cohort. For each donor, CD4 naive and CD4 memory were each run on three plates, CD8 naive on two plates, and CD8 memory on one plate. Blood TCR repertoires of about five healthy adults were deeply sequenced to estimate repertoire size and the extent of clonotype sharing between individuals. To increase sequencing depth and limit assay-specific biases, TCR repertoire library preparation and sequencing were carried out by different laboratories using diverse techniques. Leukapheresis yielded between about 0.9 and 10 billion PBMCs per donor. Results the study describes overall, beyond this receptor: Around 5% of naive CD4, 3.5% of naive CD8, approximately 2% of memory CD4, and roughly 0.4% of memory CD8 clonotypes were shared across several donors. Only blood was sampled, and tissue TCR repertoires likely differ from those in blood. Based on pairwise subsampling, the degree of clonotype sharing among donors was expected to be affected by sequencing depth. Incomplete sequencing was indicated by rarefaction of sorted-subset datasets, despite the large sequencing depth. Estimated clonotype richness was generally larger for naive than for memory subsets. The small number of donors limited the genetic and exposure-history diversity represented. Higher generation probabilities were observed for clonotypes shared by all four sorted-subset donors than for non-shared clonotypes.

As to this clone: It has no known antigen specificity. Base qualities are not recorded, but no much larger clone differs from it by a single base.

Using the deep immunoSEQ assay, TCR CDR3 regions were amplified from genomic DNA by multiplex PCR. For each cell subset, the extracted genomic DNA was distributed evenly across all wells of several immunoSEQ 96-well plates, and each plate served as one replicate. For sorted subsets, each replicate PCR was loaded with roughly 200 ng genomic DNA, equivalent to 30,000 to 35,000 T cell genomes. Purified libraries were measured with a Qubit 3.0 fluorometer, size-checked on a Bioanalyzer 2100, and measured again with the KAPA Library Quantification kit. Each immunoSEQ 96-well plate was sequenced on its own single-read 150-cycle Illumina NextSeq 550 flow cell. Concerning the study's data processing: Because the immunoSEQ output held only junctional sequences and lacked quality scores, the filtering could not match the filtering applied to full-length reads. To assign V/J genes and CDR3, sequences were annotated using PyIR, a Python wrapper for IgBLAST v1.9, with IMGT germline references. Reads were filtered out if the reads had weak V/J assignments (E-value above 1e-6), no CDR3, stop codons, out-of-frame junctions, or ambiguous translated residues. V3J clonotypes were defined by identical inferred V gene, J gene, and CDR3 amino acid sequence. Percentage overlap between repertoires was calculated by dividing the number of shared unique clonotypes by the size of the smaller repertoire. RTK rarefaction, the Chao1 estimator, and Recon v2.1 estimates of unobserved clonotypes were used to assess repertoire richness. Generation probabilities were computed with OLGA for all TCRbeta clonotypes obtained by the gDNA method from several donors. Here the immuneACCESS table is served through TCRdb, limited to in-frame sequences with V and J called. Missing clones are a known gap in these copies; in checked studies unresolved V genes cover under half, and the rest lacks a known reason. The DNA was the basis for D and trimming; V, J and clone size are from that table. This sample gives 550,000 to 800,000 clones in total; around 90% of them show up just once. The ten largest clones capture 30% to 40% of the sample.

Healthy HIV-negative adults with no recently reported acute infections or vaccinations were included as donors. Only Caucasian adults living in Nashville, Tennessee, USA were represented among the donors. CD8 memory samples were composed of magnetically selected CD45RO+ cells combined with CCR7-negative CD45RA+ effector memory (TemRA) cells. After blood collection by leukapheresis, PBMCs were isolated using Ficoll-Histopaque density gradient centrifugation and then cryopreserved in the vapor phase of liquid nitrogen. Purity and quantity of every magnetically sorted T cell population were checked by analytical flow cytometry. From each sorted fraction, genomic DNA was isolated and quantified by UV absorbance on a Nanodrop 2000c. Germline trimming: 5 bases from V, 4 bases from J; junction bases outside gene matches: 6. In the germline V gene (reference sequence), CDR1 corresponds to SEHNR and CDR2 to FQNEAQ. The CDR3 starts with the cysteine, ends with the phenylalanine, and has 14 residues. Kept here is only the CDR3 DNA, which spans 42 bases and is read in frame from base 1.

This chain joins TRBV7-9 to TRBJ1-2, with 8 central nucleotides matching TRBD1. The TCR comes from a man younger than 35 in good health. Some clones in this sample may be carry-over from other donors' samples. Sequenced material: memory CD8+ T cells from PBMCs. Explained via the paper, the cell subset or site label denotes: CD45RO+ cells pooled with CCR7-negative TemRA cells. The sequenced DNA: TGTGCCAGCAGCGCGGGACAGGCAGCCTATGGCTACACCTTC. Its product reads: CASSAGQAAYGYTF.